A selection of T cell receptor beta chains follows, all from one sample in a study of technical replicates of blood from a handful of donors. Sequencing was performed with immunoSEQ multiplex PCR; in TCRdb, only in-frame clones are kept and a portion is missing. The sample consists of about 100,000 clones, approximately 95% of them appearing once. The sample consisted of T cells isolated from PBMCs. These receptors were obtained from a human donor in good health. Both conserved end residues are part of each CDR3. D genes are given only for firm matches. The size of a clone is reported for some rows only, either as once, few or many, or as a class for expanded clones.

v_call	j_call	d_call	clone_size	cdr3_aa	cdr3_nt
TRBV10-1	TRBJ1-1	TRBD1	NA	CASNNGQGSEAFF	TGCGCCAGCAATAATGGACAGGGGTCTGAAGCTTTCTTT
TRBV5-8	TRBJ1-2	TRBD1	NA	CASRKTGVAYGYTF	TGTGCCAGCAGGAAGACAGGGGTAGCCTATGGCTACACCTTC
TRBV7-6	TRBJ1-6	TRBD1	once	CASSSGQGWDSPLHF	TGTGCCAGCAGCTCGGGACAGGGGTGGGATTCACCCCTCCACTTT
TRBV2	TRBJ2-1	TRBD2	NA	CASRLLAGDNEQFF	TGTGCCAGCAGGCTCCTAGCGGGAGACAATGAGCAGTTCTTC
TRBV4-1	TRBJ2-2	TRBD1	NA	CASSVSPRQGRYTGELFF	TGCGCCAGCAGCGTAAGCCCTCGACAGGGGAGGTACACCGGGGAGCTGTTTTTT
TRBV19	TRBJ2-1	TRBD2	NA	CASSISPSGTYNEQFF	TGTGCCAGTAGTATATCGCCTAGCGGGACCTACAATGAGCAGTTCTTC
TRBV27	TRBJ1-1	TRBD1	NA	CASSLSSGQARMNTEAFF	TGTGCCAGCAGTTTATCGTCGGGACAGGCGCGAATGAACACTGAAGCTTTCTTT
TRBV4-1	TRBJ1-1	TRBD1	NA	CASSQVYRGLGAFF	TGCGCCAGCAGCCAAGTGTATAGGGGGCTAGGAGCTTTCTTT
TRBV12-5	TRBJ1-6	NA	once	CASGLTHSPLHF	TGTGCTAGTGGTTTGACTCATTCACCCCTCCACTTT
TRBV28	TRBJ1-2	TRBD1	NA	CASADGGQGADYGYTF	TGTGCCAGCGCCGATGGGGGACAGGGGGCCGACTATGGCTACACCTTC
TRBV11-3	TRBJ1-3	NA	NA	CASSSREGSGNTIYF	TGTGCCAGCAGCTCTAGAGAGGGCTCTGGAAACACCATATATTTT
TRBV5-6	TRBJ1-4	NA	NA	CASRHDSPSARDEKLFF	TGTGCCAGCAGACACGACAGTCCTAGTGCCAGGGATGAAAAACTGTTTTTT
TRBV7-9	TRBJ2-1	TRBD1	once	CASSSQGREQFF	TGTGCCAGCAGCTCACAGGGGCGTGAGCAGTTCTTC
TRBV5-1	TRBJ1-1	NA	NA	CASSLVGGTNTEAFF	TGCGCCAGCAGCTTGGTTGGGGGCACGAACACTGAAGCTTTCTTT
TRBV4-1	TRBJ1-6	NA	NA	CASSQSDRSGNSPLHF	TGCGCCAGCAGCCAGTCCGACAGGAGTGGGAATTCACCCCTCCACTTT
TRBV5-1	TRBJ1-3	NA	NA	CASSLATQNGNTIYF	TGCGCCAGCAGCTTGGCCACACAGAACGGAAACACCATATATTTT
TRBV30	TRBJ2-7	TRBD1	NA	CAWGTGSYEQYF	TGTGCCTGGGGGACAGGGAGCTACGAGCAGTACTTC
TRBV4-1	TRBJ2-5	TRBD2	NA	CASSQPSGGIMQETQYF	TGCGCCAGCAGCCAACCTAGCGGGGGGATAATGCAAGAGACCCAGTACTTC
TRBV27	TRBJ1-2	TRBD1	NA	CASSLQGAGGYTF	TGTGCCAGCAGTTTACAGGGGGCAGGTGGCTACACCTTC
TRBV7-2	TRBJ2-1	TRBD1	once	CASSIDRVAGNEQFF	TGTGCCAGCAGCATCGACAGGGTGGCTGGCAATGAGCAGTTCTTC
TRBV6-4	TRBJ2-3	TRBD2	NA	CASSPGLESYTQYF	TGTGCCAGCTCTCCGGGACTAGAGTCATATACGCAGTATTTT
TRBV29-1	TRBJ2-3	NA	NA	CSVATGILSTDTQYF	TGCAGCGTCGCTACAGGGATTCTATCCACAGATACGCAGTATTTT
TRBV5-1	TRBJ1-4	TRBD1	NA	CASSSSTGTEKLFF	TGCGCCAGCAGCTCTTCGACAGGGACCGAAAAACTGTTTTTT
TRBV19	TRBJ1-5	NA	once	CASRDGQSNQPQHF	TGTGCCAGTAGGGACGGACAAAGCAATCAGCCCCAGCATTTT
TRBV4-2	TRBJ1-1	NA	once	CASSQDLRNTEAFF	TGTGCCAGCAGCCAAGATTTGAGGAACACTGAAGCTTTCTTT
TRBV5-1	TRBJ1-6	NA	NA	CASSWGEYNSPLHF	TGCGCCAGCAGCTGGGGGGAGTATAATTCACCCCTCCACTTT
TRBV9	TRBJ2-1	TRBD2	NA	CASSPSPGGSGAGPYNEQFF	TGTGCCAGCAGCCCATCACCCGGCGGGAGCGGGGCCGGCCCCTACAATGAGCAGTTCTTC
TRBV21-1	TRBJ2-7	NA	NA	CASSSPSSPGGPYEQYF	TGTGCCAGCAGCTCCCCGAGTTCCCCGGGAGGGCCCTACGAGCAGTACTTC
TRBV6-1	TRBJ2-1	NA	NA	CASSTLGGSNEQFF	TGTGCCAGCAGTACACTTGGGGGGAGCAATGAGCAGTTCTTC
TRBV5-1	TRBJ1-2	TRBD1	NA	CASGDSGGYTF	TGCGCCAGCGGGGACAGCGGTGGCTACACCTTC
TRBV9	TRBJ2-2	TRBD2	NA	CASSVAGGVTGELFF	TGTGCCAGCAGCGTAGCGGGGGGGGTTACCGGGGAGCTGTTTTTT
TRBV4-1	TRBJ2-3	NA	NA	CASSTGHRSTDTQYF	TGCGCCAGCAGCACGGGACATAGAAGCACAGATACGCAGTATTTT
TRBV10-3	TRBJ1-3	NA	NA	CAITDQGWDTIYF	TGTGCCATCACCGATCAGGGGTGGGACACCATATATTTT
TRBV13	TRBJ2-3	TRBD2	NA	CASSPYGVAGGRTDTQYF	TGTGCCAGCAGCCCCTATGGGGTAGCGGGAGGGCGGACAGATACGCAGTATTTT
TRBV29-1	TRBJ2-1	TRBD2	NA	CSVEAPGLALTMGPEQFF	TGCAGCGTTGAAGCCCCGGGACTAGCCTTAACCATGGGGCCTGAGCAGTTCTTC
TRBV11-2	TRBJ2-7	TRBD1	NA	CASSLVDRVHEQYF	TGTGCCAGCAGCTTAGTGGACAGGGTCCACGAGCAGTACTTC
TRBV4-1	TRBJ1-5	NA	NA	CASSHDRARGNQPQHF	TGCGCCAGCAGCCATGACCGGGCCCGGGGGAATCAGCCCCAGCATTTT
TRBV29-1	TRBJ1-2	NA	NA	CSVDIRQGVYGYTF	TGCAGCGTTGATATACGCCAGGGTGTTTATGGCTACACCTTC
TRBV10-2	TRBJ2-3	TRBD2	NA	CASSELAASTDTQYF	TGCGCCAGCAGTGAACTAGCGGCGAGCACAGATACGCAGTATTTT
TRBV14	TRBJ2-2	TRBD1	NA	CASSQDPGGNLLGRVTRTGELFF	TGTGCCAGCAGCCAAGATCCAGGGGGAAACCTATTGGGTAGAGTAACCAGAACCGGGGAGCTGTTTTTT